The clone carrying this T cell receptor beta chain was detected only a few times. No antigen is known for it. Treatment given: approximately 11-day PBMC culture with coronavirus spike peptide pools or control peptides (ViraFEST assay). The ViraFEST method relied on peptide pools to expand antigen-specific T cells, followed by TCR sequencing. The length of the CDR3 is 14 residues. Deletions cut 5 bases from V and 7 bases from J, with 14 bases between. The data derive from a study of vaccination and CD4 T cells after COVID-19. Study context: In culture, cells were exposed to overlapping spike peptides from SARS-CoV-2, HCoV-NL63, HCoV-OC43 and HCoV-229E. The study's findings and limits: It was observed that, in convalescent patients, a median around 90% of reactive clones arose only post-vaccination.

The Oncomine TCR Beta short-read assay was applied to DNA of cultured CD4+ T cells. TCRdb re-called the PCR reads with MiXCR, one entry per CDR3 protein. Here the sample spans approximately 12,000 distinct CDR3 sequences, around 20% being singletons. The source material was CD4+ T cells from blood, cultured in vitro, sampled before SARS-CoV-2 vaccination. This TCR was sampled from a human donor who received a COVID-19 vaccine. The rearrangement joins TRBV12-3 or TRBV12-4 to TRBJ1-4; D remains ambiguous. CDR3 loop: CASSPFRTSEKLFF. In nucleotides, the CDR3 is TGTGCCAGCAGTCCCTTTAGGACGAGTGAAAAACTGTTTTTT.